Sequencing of this T cell receptor beta chain was carried out in a study of Ad26.COV2.S vaccination and SARS-CoV-2 variants (dated by TCRdb to about 2021). About the study as a whole: Donors in the vaccine arm were drawn from COV1001, a multicentre, randomized, double-blind, placebo-controlled phase I-IIa trial testing Ad26.COV2.S in healthy adults. Ad26.COV2.S was given intramuscularly at 5x10^10 or 1x10^11 viral particles, as a single shot or as two shots 56 days apart. The specificity and breadth of SARS-CoV-2-reactive T cell receptors after Ad26.COV2.S vaccination were assessed by TCRbeta repertoire sequencing. A total of approximately 30 samples were included in the TCR-sequenced set, comprising roughly 19 Ad26.COV2.S vaccine recipients, 5 placebo recipients and 8 SARS-CoV-2 convalescent individuals. Trial participants were randomized into five groups of five, in which low-dose or high-dose Ad26.COV2.S was given once or twice, or placebo was given on both occasions. Blinding of investigators to trial group allocation was maintained during experiments and outcome assessment.

The label giving this sample's treatment or condition can be read as: 19 received Ad26.COV2.S at low or high dose, single or two shots; several received placebo; per-sample allocation not given. For vaccine and placebo recipients, repertoires were sequenced using samples collected on day 63 after the first injection. Between 29 July and 7 August 2020, Cohort 1b enrolled 20 to 30 adults aged 18-55 years at one site in Boston, USA. Ad26.COV2.S consisted of a replication-incompetent adenovirus type 26 vector by which a prefusion-stabilized SARS-CoV-2 spike protein from the original Wuhan strain was expressed. What the work shows at the level of the full study, not this receptor alone: Substantial breadth of spike-specific CD8+ and CD4+ T cell responses was reported after vaccination. Comparing responses between vaccine doses or regimens was not something the study was powered to do. Ad26.COV2.S recipients had higher spike-specific TCR breadth than placebo recipients (P = 0.0014). According to the authors, total T cell responses may have been underestimated by the TCR breadth and depth analyses. Comparable non-spike TCR breadth was observed between vaccine and placebo recipients, consistent with only spike being contained in the vaccine.

According to the germline V gene, CDR1 reads SGHRS and CDR2 reads YFSETQ. The trim is 0 bases for V and 3 bases for J, with a gap of 16 bases between the germline ends. The CDR3, cysteine through phenylalanine, is 16 amino acids long. This entry keeps only the CDR3 DNA: 48 bases, framed from base 1. The immunoSEQ Assay was the method used to sequence TCRbeta CDR3 regions. After extraction, genomic DNA underwent amplification by bias-controlled multiplex PCR, followed by high-throughput sequencing. As for the authors' bioinformatics: To quantify the absolute abundance of each unique TCRbeta CDR3 region, sequences were collapsed and filtered. Usable DNA was measured by amplifying reference genes present in all nucleated cells, and TCRbeta template counts were normalized to that usable DNA to estimate T cell fraction. Repertoire TCRs were annotated as SARS-CoV-2-specific when V gene, CDR3 amino acid sequence and J gene were exactly matched to a known reactive TCR set. The reference SARS-CoV-2 TCR set came from MIRA and was filtered for enrichment in COVID-19-positive ImmuneCODE repertoires, removing public or cross-reactive TCRs. Using the MIRA antigens, annotated TCRs were further analysed by specific ORF or by position within an ORF. Depth was the summed frequency of annotated unique rearrangements, while breadth was defined as annotated unique rearrangements over total unique productive rearrangements. Group comparisons of TCR breadth used two-sided Wilcoxon rank-sum tests. The clones in this table, taken by TCRdb from immuneACCESS, are in-frame only. Not every clone is retained; where verified, under half of the shortfall comes from an unresolved V gene, and the cause of the rest is unknown. The DNA was the basis for D and trimming; V, J and clone size are from that table. This sample gives a few hundred thousand clones in total; 83% of them show up just once. The biggest ten clones account for 7% to 9.5% of the sample.

In the case of this clone: Its antigen is still unknown. Base qualities are not at hand, and no much larger clone is one base apart.

Here the chain combines TRBV5-1 and TRBJ2-7; a weak D assignment points to TRBD2 (5 bases agree). The clonotype originates from a person between 18 and 65 years old who received the Ad26.COV2.S COVID-19 vaccine or a placebo. This sample comprised peripheral blood, obtained in a trial of Ad26.COV2.S vaccine versus placebo. CDR3 region: CASSLGSSPTYYEQYF. The bases read TGCGCCAGCAGCTTGGGGTCTAGCCCGACTTACTACGAGCAGTACTTC.